Described below is a single T cell receptor (beta chain) sequence and its context. There is no known antigen for this receptor. Base quality data are lacking; no much larger clone is found one base away. Other DNA sequences in this specimen translate into the identical CDR3. The data belong to a study of control samples from healthy donors and cancer patients (dated by TCRdb to 2020 to 2022). CDR1 and CDR2 are read off the germline V gene as SGHRS and YFSETQ. Trimmed from V: 0 bases; trimmed from J: 4 bases; junction bases lacking a gene match: 5. The CDR3 measures 15 amino acids from cysteine to phenylalanine. Here the CDR3 DNA is all that survives: 45 bases in frame from base 1. Library preparation employed the immunoSEQ multiplex PCR assay. Not all clones reach the TCRdb copy of this immuneACCESS table, which keeps in-frame sequences only. Checked studies attribute under half of the gap to unresolved V genes and leave the rest unexplained. This sample has about 120,000 clones in its table, and roughly 84% of those were observed once. The ten largest clones take up 1.5% to 2% of the sample.

The chain is made from TRBV5-1 and TRBJ2-3; 7 central bases correspond to TRBD1. Sequencing input: blood. This TCR came from a man between 18 and 35 years old in good health. The bases read TGCGCCAGCAGCTTGGGTGACAGGGAAGCAGATACGCAGTATTTT. Translated, it reads CASSLGDREADTQYF.